This TCR beta chain is from a study of T-cell reconstitution after alpha-beta-depleted transplantation in children. Study-wide results and limits: Surviving thymic progenitors and recipient T cells were the source of high TCRbeta diversity at day 60 in some patients.

V lost 0 bases and J lost 5; bases outside the gene matches: 4. CDR1 and CDR2 from the germline V gene are SGHRS and YFSETQ. The CDR3 has 15 residues. Preparation of the TCRbeta library was carried out with unique molecular identifiers. One entry per CDR3 protein results from TCRdb running MiXCR on the PCR reads. The sample shows around 800,000 distinct CDR3 sequences, around 15% of them seen only once. There are a few counts of this clonotype. Its antigen is not known. This clonotype was obtained from a male patient between 10 and 17 years old who had a stem cell transplant for acute lymphoblastic leukemia, so the T cells may come from the graft donor. Specimen: PBMCs, mostly from graft donor cells, collected 360 days after TCRalphabeta/CD19-depleted stem cell transplant. The V gene is TRBV5-1, the J gene TRBJ2-7; TRBD2 matches at 11 bases. The CDR3 region is CASSLGLAGINEQYF. CDR3 coding DNA: TGCGCCAGCAGCTTGGGACTAGCGGGAATCAACGAGCAGTACTTC. Using reference TRBV5-1 and TRBJ2-7 for the parts outside the CDR3, the full variable domain is KAGVTQTPRYLIKTRGQQVTLSCSPISGHRSVSWYQQTPGQGLQFLFEYFSETQRNKGNFPGRFSGRQFSNSRSEMNVSTLELGDSALYLCASSLGLAGINEQYFGPGTRLTVT.